The TCR beta chain described here comes from a study of response to subunit inactivated influenza vaccine (dated by TCRdb to 2016 to 2019). Regarding the complete study: To follow how T cells responded to a trivalent subunit inactivated influenza vaccine, the researchers relied on deep quantitative profiling of the T cell receptor repertoire. General study outcomes and caveats: The authors suggested that each seasonal influenza vaccination may recruit only a limited number of new T cells.

The library was generated by RT-PCR. Sequencing was carried out with an Illumina HiSeq 2500. Clones were called with MiXCR by TCRdb after fastp trimmed the public reads at Q25, and only in-frame beta chains were retained. Rows matching on CDR3 protein sequence are summarized as one entry with the most common DNA and genes. In all, the sample holds 650,000 to 700,000 distinct CDR3 sequences, and approximately 15% of those were seen once. The top ten constitute around a tenth of the sample. Many counts were recorded for this clonotype. Its antigen target is currently unknown. No quality values exist for individual bases; no much larger clone is one base distant. The CDR3 spans 15 residues, from the cysteine through the phenylalanine. The entry retains the CDR3 DNA only, 45 bases that are in frame from base 1. Based on the germline V gene, the CDR1 and CDR2 sequences are MNHEY and SVGAGI. V loses 0 bases, J loses 0 bases, and the germline ends lie 8 bases apart.

This clonotype originated in a man aged 45-60 years who received an inactivated influenza vaccine. Donor details come from another sample of the same person, matched by shared clones. Recombination joined TRBV6-5 with TRBJ1-1, with the D gene not clear enough to name. Sequencing was performed on PBMCs from blood, taken approximately 12 days after vaccination. DNA sequence: TGTGCCAGCAGTTACTCAAGGCATATGAACACTGAAGCTTTCTTT. This yields the protein CASSYSRHMNTEAFF.